Listed below are T cell receptor beta chains from one sample, sequenced in a study of shared clonotypes between healthy human individuals. Method: immunoSEQ multiplex PCR; TCRdb's copy keeps in-frame clones and lacks some. The repertoire consists of nearly 1,000,000 clones, with about three quarters occurring once and the leading ten covering approximately 1.5%. Sequencing was performed on memory CD4+ T cells sorted from blood. The receptor source for this set is a man aged 18 to 29 in good health. Each CDR3 is given with its conserved first and last residue. A D gene is named only where the DNA matches it firmly. The size field is filled for only some rows; it gives once, few, many or a size class.

d_call j_call v_call clone_size cdr3_nt cdr3_aa
. TRBJ2-1 TRBV19 . TGTGCCAGTAGTCTCAGGGATAGGGCCTACAATGAGCAGTTCTTC CASSLRDRAYNEQFF
. TRBJ1-5 TRBV4-1 . TGCGCCAGCAGCCAAGCGACAGTAAGCAATCAGCCCCAGCATTTT CASSQATVSNQPQHF
. TRBJ2-7 TRBV11-2 few TGTGCCAGCAGCTTAGGGCTTGACTACGAGCAGTACTTC CASSLGLDYEQYF
TRBD2 TRBJ2-1 TRBV4-1 once TGCGCCAGCAGCCAAGGACTAGCGGTGGGTTATGAGCAGTTCTTC CASSQGLAVGYEQFF
. TRBJ2-1 TRBV30 . TGTGCCTGGAGGGCCGGACACGACAATGAGCAGTTCTTC CAWRAGHDNEQFF
. TRBJ2-6 TRBV6-5 . TGTGCCAGCAGTTACCAGGGAAATGGGGCCAACGTCCTGACTTTC CASSYQGNGANVLTF
TRBD1 TRBJ1-1 TRBV30 . TGTGCCTGGAGTCGGACAGGGGGCTCCACTGAAGCTTTCTTT CAWSRTGGSTEAFF
. TRBJ1-2 TRBV6-1 . TGTGCCAGCAGTGAACCTGGGTACGGCTACACCTTC CASSEPGYGYTF
. TRBJ2-3 TRBV6-1 few TGTGCCAGCAGTGTCAAAGGGGCTAGCACAGATACGCAGTATTTT CASSVKGASTDTQYF
. TRBJ1-2 TRBV7-2 . TGTGCCAGCAGCTTAGAGCCGGGGGAGGGGTATGGCTACACCTTC CASSLEPGEGYGYTF
TRBD2 TRBJ2-1 TRBV4-2 . TGTGCCAGCAGCCAAGCCCACGGACTAGCGGGGGAGGTTGAGCAGTTCTTC CASSQAHGLAGEVEQFF
. TRBJ2-2 TRBV5-1 . TGCGCCAGCGGCCGCAGGGTGGGCGGGGAGCTGTTTTTT CASGRRVGGELFF
TRBD2 TRBJ2-1 TRBV18 many TGTGCCAGCTCACCACCGCGGGGGACTAGCTCGTACAATGAGCAGTTCTTC CASSPPRGTSSYNEQFF
TRBD1 TRBJ2-7 TRBV4-3 . TGCGCCAGCAGCCAAGATTCGACAGGGGGTCCCTACGAGCAGTACTTC CASSQDSTGGPYEQYF
TRBD2 TRBJ2-5 TRBV6-5 . TGTGCCAGCCGGAGACTAGCGGGCCAAGAGACCCAGTACTTC CASRRLAGQETQYF
. TRBJ1-2 TRBV11-3 . TGTGCCAGCAGCTTAGATTTACAGGCCCCGGGTTGGGGCTATGGCTACACCTTC CASSLDLQAPGWGYGYTF
. TRBJ1-1 TRBV4-3 . TGCGCCAGCAGCCGGGGGGGGCAGGGCGAAGCTTTCTTT CASSRGGQGEAFF
. TRBJ1-2 TRBV6-1 . TGTGCCAGCAGTGAAGGTAGCGGCTTAAACTATGGCTACACCTTC CASSEGSGLNYGYTF
. TRBJ2-7 TRBV12-1 . TGTGCCAGCAGCTCTGGACAGGGTCGCAACGAGCAGTACTTC CASSSGQGRNEQYF
. TRBJ1-5 TRBV7-2 . TGTGCCAGCAGCATAACACAGAATCAGCCCCAGCATTTT CASSITQNQPQHF
TRBD2 TRBJ2-7 TRBV23-1 . TGCGCCAGCAGTCCTACCCCTGACAGGGTACTAGCGGGAGATACCTCTAGGGAGCAGTACTTC CASSPTPDRVLAGDTSREQYF
TRBD2 TRBJ2-3 TRBV7-8 . TGTGCCAGCGGGCGGGGGGTCACAGATACGCAGTATTTT CASGRGVTDTQYF
. TRBJ2-3 TRBV7-9 . TGTGCCAGCAGCGAAACTAGCACAGATACGCAGTATTTT CASSETSTDTQYF
. TRBJ1-1 TRBV5-1 . TGCGCCAGCAGCCGTGACAGAGAGGACACTGAAGCTTTCTTT CASSRDREDTEAFF
. TRBJ2-5 TRBV7-9 . TGTGCCAGCAACAAGCGACAGGTCGAAGAGACCCAGTACTTC CASNKRQVEETQYF
. TRBJ1-4 TRBV27 . TGTGCCAGCAGTAAAGAACAGGGTTCAGTTCGTTATAATGAAAAACTGTTTTTT CASSKEQGSVRYNEKLFF
. TRBJ2-1 TRBV7-2 few TGTGCCAGCAGCTTGATGGAACTGGGGCAGTTCTTC CASSLMELGQFF
TRBD2 TRBJ2-6 TRBV6-1 few TGTGCCAGCAGTGGACTAGCGGGGGTTATCTCTGGGGCCAACGTCCTGACTTTC CASSGLAGVISGANVLTF
TRBD1 TRBJ1-3 TRBV6-5 once TGTGCCAGCAGCCCGACAGGGGCCGGAAACACCATATATTTT CASSPTGAGNTIYF
TRBD1 TRBJ1-4 TRBV6-6 . TGTGCCAGCAGTTACGGGACAGGGCCCGGAAATGAAAAACTGTTTTTT CASSYGTGPGNEKLFF
TRBD2 TRBJ2-7 TRBV4-1 . TGCGCCAGCAGCCAAGTGACTAGCATCTCCTACGAGCAGTACTTC CASSQVTSISYEQYF
TRBD2 TRBJ2-7 TRBV28 . TGTGCCAGCAGTTCGTTCAGCGGGGCCTCGAGAAAGGAGCAGTACTTC CASSSFSGASRKEQYF
TRBD1 TRBJ1-1 TRBV10-3 few TGTGCCATGACAGGGGAGGAAAACACTGAAGCTTTCTTT CAMTGEENTEAFF
. TRBJ1-6 TRBV6-5 . TGTGCCAGCAGTTACTCTAGACAGGCGACTAATTCACCCCTCCACTTT CASSYSRQATNSPLHF
. TRBJ1-2 TRBV10-3 few TGTGCCATCAGTGAGTGGGGCGAGGAGGCCTTC CAISEWGEEAF
TRBD2 TRBJ2-3 TRBV5-1 . TGCGCCAGCAGCTTCGCTAGCGGGAGCGGCACAGATACGCAGTATTTT CASSFASGSGTDTQYF
. TRBJ2-7 TRBV19 . TGTGCCAGTAGTCCAACGGGGGGCGCCTCCTACGAGCAGTACTTC CASSPTGGASYEQYF
TRBD2 TRBJ2-1 TRBV7-9 . TGTGCCAGCAGCTTAGCGAACGGGAGGCCGTTCTTC CASSLANGRPFF
TRBD1 TRBJ2-2 TRBV27 . TGTGCCAGCAGTTCCCGGGACAGGGGGTATGCCGGGGAGCTGTTTTTT CASSSRDRGYAGELFF
. TRBJ1-6 TRBV5-6 . TGTGCCAGCAGCTTAAAAGAGGGGGGTTCACCCCTCCACTTT CASSLKEGGSPLHF
TRBD2 TRBJ2-1 TRBV7-2 . TGTGCCAGCAGCGAGCAGACTAGCGGGGTTAATGAGCAGTTCTTC CASSEQTSGVNEQFF
TRBD1 TRBJ1-2 TRBV9 . TGTGCCAGCAGTAAACCGGGACAGGGGTACGATGGCTACACCTTC CASSKPGQGYDGYTF
. TRBJ2-1 TRBV23-1 . TGCGCCAGCAGTCCTCTCGGTCACAATGAGCAGTTCTTC CASSPLGHNEQFF
. TRBJ2-7 TRBV5-1 . TGCGCCAGCAGCTTGGGGGCAGGGACAAATGGGCCCGAGCAGTACTTC CASSLGAGTNGPEQYF
. TRBJ1-5 TRBV28 few TGTGCCAGCAGTTTCGGCAGGGGTATAAGGCCCCAGCATTTT CASSFGRGIRPQHF
. TRBJ2-7 TRBV2 . TGTGCCAGCAGTGATCCAGGGGAAACGGGAGAGCAGTACTTC CASSDPGETGEQYF
. TRBJ1-1 TRBV6-4 . TGTGCCAGCAGTGAGGGGTCTGGAACTGAAGCTTTCTTT CASSEGSGTEAFF
TRBD1 TRBJ2-7 TRBV6-1 . TGTGCCAGCAGTGAAGCGTGGACAGGGAGGCTCGCCTACGAGCAGTACTTC CASSEAWTGRLAYEQYF
TRBD1 TRBJ2-5 TRBV9 once TGTGCCAGCAGCCAGGGACAGGGTCCAGAGACCCAGTACTTC CASSQGQGPETQYF
. TRBJ2-2 TRBV11-1 . TGTGCCAGCCGCCCGTGGGACGGGGACACCGGGGAGCTGTTTTTT CASRPWDGDTGELFF
. TRBJ2-3 TRBV2 . TGTGCCAGCAGTGAAGCAGTGAAAGCGAGCACAGATACGCAGTATTTT CASSEAVKASTDTQYF
TRBD1 TRBJ1-1 TRBV6-6 . TGTGCCAGCAAATCACAGGGGGCTAGCACTGAAGCTTTCTTT CASKSQGASTEAFF
TRBD1 TRBJ2-7 TRBV11-2 . TGTGCCAGCAGCTTAGCCCCCGGGACAGCTTACCAGCAGTACTTC CASSLAPGTAYQQYF
TRBD1 TRBJ2-5 TRBV5-1 . TGCGCCAGCAGCTCGGACAGGGGGCACGGAGAGACCCAGTACTTC CASSSDRGHGETQYF
TRBD2 TRBJ2-3 TRBV10-3 . TGTGCCATCAGTGAGTCGGCGGGGGGCGCGGATACGCAGTATTTT CAISESAGGADTQYF
. TRBJ1-5 TRBV27 . TGTGCCAGCAGCCCGATGTCGACAGTAGGCAATCAGCCCCAGCATTTT CASSPMSTVGNQPQHF
. TRBJ1-5 TRBV19 . TGTGCCAGCACTAACCGTCGGACAGATAATCAGCCCCAGCATTTT CASTNRRTDNQPQHF
TRBD1 TRBJ1-1 TRBV5-1 . TGCGCCAGCAGCTTGAGACAGGGGGCCCCGAACACTGAAGCTTTCTTT CASSLRQGAPNTEAFF
. TRBJ2-1 TRBV5-1 . TGCGCCAGCAGCTTGGCCGGGAATGTAAATGAGCAGTTCTTC CASSLAGNVNEQFF
TRBD2 TRBJ2-3 TRBV2 . TGTGCCAGCAGTCCCGGGACTAGCGGGAGATCAGATACGCAGTATTTT CASSPGTSGRSDTQYF